Listed below are T cell receptor beta chains from one sample, sequenced in a study of blood T cells in healthy people across ages. MiXCR, run by TCRdb on the 5' RACE reads, gives a single entry per CDR3 protein. The data show roughly 1.7 million distinct CDR3 sequences, roughly 32% seen once. The specimen sequenced was blood. These receptors all come from a woman in her twenties or thirties in good health. Both conserved end residues are part of each CDR3. A D gene is named only where the DNA matches it firmly.

TRBV2	TRBJ2-1	TRBD2	16	CASSLRAGGAYNEQFF
TRBV7-9	TRBJ2-7	TRBD1	15	CASSSDRYASYEQYF
TRBV28	TRBJ1-1	.	15	CASSTIGGGDTEAFF
TRBV2	TRBJ2-5	TRBD2	21	CASSPRRGVASGGAGRETQYF
TRBV20-1	TRBJ2-7	.	14	CSARDLAFAGGQYF
TRBV10-3	TRBJ2-3	.	16	CAISESLTQSTDTQYF
TRBV28	TRBJ2-4	.	13	CASGPIGQLIGYF
TRBV12-3/TRBV12-4	TRBJ2-1	.	13	CASSLPGVGEQFF
TRBV29-1	TRBJ1-1	.	12	CSVWGSGTEAFF
TRBV20-1	TRBJ2-5	.	13	CSARVGTWETQYF
TRBV27	TRBJ2-2	TRBD2	18	CASSLSFSGSWAPGELFF